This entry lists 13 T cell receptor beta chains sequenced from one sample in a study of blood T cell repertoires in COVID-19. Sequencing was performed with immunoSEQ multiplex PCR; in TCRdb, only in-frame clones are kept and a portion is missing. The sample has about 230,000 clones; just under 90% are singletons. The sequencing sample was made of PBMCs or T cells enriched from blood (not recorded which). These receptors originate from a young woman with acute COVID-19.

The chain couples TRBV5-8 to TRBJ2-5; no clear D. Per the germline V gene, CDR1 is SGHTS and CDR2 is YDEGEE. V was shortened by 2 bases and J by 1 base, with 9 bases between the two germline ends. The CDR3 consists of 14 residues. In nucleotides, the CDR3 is TGTGCCAGCAGCTTTCGGGTCCTCCAAGAGACCCAGTACTTC. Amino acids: CASSFRVLQETQYF. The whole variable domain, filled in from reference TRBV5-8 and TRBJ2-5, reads EAGVTQSPTHLIKTRGQQATLRCSPISGHTSVYWYQQALGLGLQFLLWYDEGEERNRGNFPPRFSGRQFPNYSSELNVNALELEDSALYLCASSFRVLQETQYFGPGTRLLVL.

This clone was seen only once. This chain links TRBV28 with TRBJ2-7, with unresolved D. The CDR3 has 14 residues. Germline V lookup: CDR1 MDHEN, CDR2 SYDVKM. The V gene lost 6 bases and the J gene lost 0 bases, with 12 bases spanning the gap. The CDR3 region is CASRSPEVSYEQYF. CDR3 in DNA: TGTGCCAGCAGGTCCCCCGAGGTCTCCTACGAGCAGTACTTC.

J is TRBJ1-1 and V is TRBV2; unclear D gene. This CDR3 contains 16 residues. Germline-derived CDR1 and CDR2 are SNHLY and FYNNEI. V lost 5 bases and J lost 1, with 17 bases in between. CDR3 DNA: TGTGCCAGCAGTAGATACGGTAAGGGAGGGAACACTGAAGCTTTCTTT. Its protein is CASSRYGKGGNTEAFF.

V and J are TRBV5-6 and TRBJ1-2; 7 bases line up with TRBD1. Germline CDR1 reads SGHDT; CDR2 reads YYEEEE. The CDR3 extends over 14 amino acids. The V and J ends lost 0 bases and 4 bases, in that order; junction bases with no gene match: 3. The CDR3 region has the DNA TGTGCCAGCAGCTTGGCAGGGGGTATCTATGGCTACACCTTC. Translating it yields CASSLAGGIYGYTF.

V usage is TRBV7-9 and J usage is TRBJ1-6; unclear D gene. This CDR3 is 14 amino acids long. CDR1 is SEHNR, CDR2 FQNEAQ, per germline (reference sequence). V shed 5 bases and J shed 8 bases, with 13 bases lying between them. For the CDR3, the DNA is TGTGCCAGCAGCACCCAGCGGACGGATTCACCCCTCCACTTT. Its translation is CASSTQRTDSPLHF.

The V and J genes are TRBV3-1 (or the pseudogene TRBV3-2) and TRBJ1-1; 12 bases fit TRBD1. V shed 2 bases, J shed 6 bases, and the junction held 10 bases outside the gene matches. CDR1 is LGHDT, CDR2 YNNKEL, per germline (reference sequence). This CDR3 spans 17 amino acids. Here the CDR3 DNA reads TGTGCCAGCAGCCAACGGGACAGGGGGCCTCAGGGCGCTGAAGCTTTCTTT. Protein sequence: CASSQRDRGPQGAEAFF.

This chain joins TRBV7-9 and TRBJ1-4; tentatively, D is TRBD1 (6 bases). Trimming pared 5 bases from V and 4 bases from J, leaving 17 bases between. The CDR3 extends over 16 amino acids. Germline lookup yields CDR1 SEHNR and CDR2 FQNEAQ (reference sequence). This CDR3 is CASSPPSGAVNEKLFF. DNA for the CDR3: TGTGCCAGCAGCCCCCCCTCAGGGGCGGTTAATGAAAAACTGTTTTTT.

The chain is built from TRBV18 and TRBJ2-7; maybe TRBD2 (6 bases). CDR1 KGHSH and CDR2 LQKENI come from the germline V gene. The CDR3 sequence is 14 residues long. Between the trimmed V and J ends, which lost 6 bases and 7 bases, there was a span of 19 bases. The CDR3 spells CASSPGTPRSEQYF. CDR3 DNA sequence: TGTGCCAGCTCCCCCGGGACTCCACGTAGTGAGCAGTACTTC.

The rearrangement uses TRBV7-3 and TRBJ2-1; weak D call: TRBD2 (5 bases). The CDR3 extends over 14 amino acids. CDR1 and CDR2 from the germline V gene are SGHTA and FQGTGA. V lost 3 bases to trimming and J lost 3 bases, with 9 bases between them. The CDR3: CASSFSGVYNEQFF. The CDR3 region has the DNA TGTGCCAGCAGCTTTTCCGGGGTCTACAATGAGCAGTTCTTC. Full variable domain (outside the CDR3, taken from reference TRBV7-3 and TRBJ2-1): GAGVSQTPSNKVTEKGKYVELRCDPISGHTALYWYRQSLGQGPEFLIYFQGTGAADDSGLPNDRFFAVRPEGSVSTLKIQRTERGDSAVYLCASSFSGVYNEQFFGPGTRLTVL.

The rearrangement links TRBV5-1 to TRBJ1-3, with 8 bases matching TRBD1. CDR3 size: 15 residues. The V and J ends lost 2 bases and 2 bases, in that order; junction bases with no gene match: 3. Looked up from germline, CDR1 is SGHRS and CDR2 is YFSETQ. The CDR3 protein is CASSLMGQAGNTIYF. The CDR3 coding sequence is TGCGCCAGCAGCTTAATGGGACAGGCTGGAAACACCATATATTTT. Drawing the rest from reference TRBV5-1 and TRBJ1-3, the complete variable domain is KAGVTQTPRYLIKTRGQQVTLSCSPISGHRSVSWYQQTPGQGLQFLFEYFSETQRNKGNFPGRFSGRQFSNSRSEMNVSTLELGDSALYLCASSLMGQAGNTIYFGEGSWLTVV.

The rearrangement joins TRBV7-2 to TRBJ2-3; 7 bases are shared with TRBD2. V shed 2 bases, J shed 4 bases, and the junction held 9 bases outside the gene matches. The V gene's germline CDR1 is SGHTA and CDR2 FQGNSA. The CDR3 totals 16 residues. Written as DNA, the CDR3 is TGTGCCAGCAGCTTACAGGGTGGGGGGGTGGCAGATACGCAGTATTTT. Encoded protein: CASSLQGGGVADTQYF.

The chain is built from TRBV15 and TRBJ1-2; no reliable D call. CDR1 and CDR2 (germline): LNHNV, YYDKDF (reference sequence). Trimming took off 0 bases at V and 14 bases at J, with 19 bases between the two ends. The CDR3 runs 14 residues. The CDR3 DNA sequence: TGTGCCACCAGCAGAGATCGTTTAGCGGGAAGGGCAACCTTC. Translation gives CATSRDRLAGRATF.

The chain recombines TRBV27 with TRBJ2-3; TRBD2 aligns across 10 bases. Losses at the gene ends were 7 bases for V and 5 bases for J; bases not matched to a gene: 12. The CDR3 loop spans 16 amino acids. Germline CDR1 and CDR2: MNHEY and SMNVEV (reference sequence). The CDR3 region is CASNDFIAGGGDTQYF. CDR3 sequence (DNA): TGTGCCAGCAACGACTTCATAGCGGGGGGAGGAGATACGCAGTATTTT.